This T cell receptor beta chain was documented in a study of T cell changes during pregnancy in multiple sclerosis. The V gene's germline CDR1 is LNHNV and CDR2 YYDKDF (reference sequence). V was cut by 0 bases and J by 0 bases, with 14 bases left in between. The CDR3 covers 17 residues. Profiling relied on immunoSEQ multiplex PCR, and the TCRdb table lists in-frame clones only, not all of them. The sample records 42,000 or so clones, nearly 90% being singletons. This chain links TRBV15 with TRBJ1-1; TRBD1 might be the D (5 bases). The sequences come from CD4+ T cells from peripheral blood mononuclear cells, collected after pregnancy. The source is a female donor with multiple sclerosis, enrolled in a pregnancy study. In DNA, the CDR3 is TGTGCCACCAGCAGAGACATTGGCGGGGACTTGAACACTGAAGCTTTCTTT. Its protein product is CATSRDIGGDLNTEAFF.